This T cell receptor beta chain originates from a study of ipilimumab plus nivolumab after autologous stem cell transplantation. The table lists this clone with a few counts. Its antigen is undetermined. Profiling relied on immunoSEQ multiplex PCR, and the TCRdb table lists in-frame clones only, not all of them. This table has 15,000 to 20,000 clones, 65% to 80% appearing once. Study outcomes and limitations: Per the authors, repertoire, Treg and microbiota data justify further study.

V was pared by 4 bases and J by 9 bases, with 14 bases between. This CDR3 has 13 amino acids. Germline V gene lookup returns CDR1 SGHNT and CDR2 YYREEE (reference sequence). Starting 14 to 28 days after autologous transplant, ipilimumab 1 mg/kg was given. The gene calls are TRBV5-4 and TRBJ2-4; TRBD2 might be the D (6 bases). This clonotype was obtained from a male donor with diffuse large B-cell lymphoma. This specimen was PBMCs, taken in a trial of ipilimumab plus nivolumab as post-transplant consolidation. The DNA for the CDR3 is TGTGCCAGCAGCGGGGAGGTAGGCCGCATTCAGTACTTC. Translating gives CASSGEVGRIQYF.